This entry lists 7 T cell receptor beta chains sequenced from one sample in a study of blood T cell repertoires in COVID-19. Assay used: immunoSEQ multiplex PCR; TCRdb lists only in-frame clones, some missing. The sample has fewer than 350,000 clones; 80% to 90% are singletons. The sample comprised PBMCs or T cells enriched from blood (not recorded which). The receptors come from a man aged 25-45 years who had recovered from COVID-19.

V and J are TRBV7-9 and TRBJ2-5; 7 bases map to TRBD1. This CDR3 is built from 16 residues. Germline trimming cut 5 bases from V and 1 base from J; bases unmatched to any gene: 10. Germline loops: CDR1 SEHNR, CDR2 FQNEAQ (reference sequence). As DNA, the CDR3 is TGTGCCAGCAGCCGTATAGGGGGCAAACCCCAAGAGACCCAGTACTTC. This encodes CASSRIGGKPQETQYF.

This clone was counted once. This chain links TRBV6-5 with TRBJ2-7, with 7 bases lining up with TRBD1. The CDR3 extends over 14 amino acids. Germline V gene lookup returns CDR1 MNHEY and CDR2 SVGAGI. V trimming: 6 bases; J trimming: 6 bases; junction bases outside the gene matches: 11. This chain's CDR3 is CASSPGQASIEQYF. The DNA for the CDR3 is TGTGCCAGCAGCCCAGGACAGGCCTCAATCGAGCAGTACTTC.

The chain recombines TRBV4-2 with TRBJ1-2, with D maybe TRBD1 (6 bases). The V end was cut by 0 bases, the J end by 0 bases, with 17 bases between. CDR1 LGHNA and CDR2 YNFKEQ come from the germline V gene. This CDR3 is built from 18 residues. In nucleotides, the CDR3 is TGTGCCAGCAGCCAAGATCTGGTGGGGGCCATAGCTAACTATGGCTACACCTTC. Protein: CASSQDLVGAIANYGYTF.

This clone showed up many times. The chain carries TRBV4-1 and TRBJ1-2; 7 nucleotides line up with TRBD1. The CDR3 covers 13 residues. Germline loops: CDR1 MGHRA, CDR2 YSYEKL. With 4 bases clipped from V and 4 bases from J, the junction kept 3 bases outside the gene matches. CDR3 residues: CASSPRQGYGYTF. The CDR3 DNA reads as TGCGCCAGCAGCCCCCGACAGGGCTATGGCTACACCTTC.

The chain carries TRBV12-5 and TRBJ1-2; D might be TRBD1 (5 bases). This CDR3 is built from 13 residues. The ends were cut back, 5 bases at V and 7 bases at J, with 14 bases in the middle. Per germline, CDR1 LGHNT and CDR2 FRNRAP. CDR3 nucleotides: TGTGCTAGTGGTCCGCACTCGGGGGGTGGCTACACCTTC. This translates into CASGPHSGGGYTF.

This clone was seen repeatedly, ten times or more. The V and J genes are TRBV5-1 and TRBJ2-2; possible D gene TRBD1, 6 bases. The CDR3 extends over 15 amino acids. CDR1 and CDR2 (germline): SGHRS, YFSETQ. Trimming removed 4 bases at V and 5 bases at J, with 15 bases between. The DNA of the CDR3 is TGCGCCAGCAGCCAGGACAGTGGGGCAACCGGGGAGCTGTTTTTT. Encoded protein: CASSQDSGATGELFF.

This chain joins TRBV9 and TRBJ1-2; 7 bases are a match to TRBD1. With V trimmed by 3 bases and J by 3 bases, 8 bases remained unmatched. This CDR3 contains 15 residues. Per germline, CDR1 SGDLS and CDR2 YYNGEE. The CDR3 sequence is CASSGHRDSYYGYTF. As DNA, the CDR3 is TGTGCCAGCAGCGGGCACCGGGACAGTTACTATGGCTACACCTTC.